The entry that follows covers one TCR beta chain sequence. Its target is unknown. The primer mix had 60 Vbeta and 13 Jbeta primers. The repertoire was sequenced with immunoSEQ multiplex PCR; TCRdb's copy has only in-frame clones and lacks some. This sample has roughly 130,000 clones, with about 80% found just once. This sample was included in a study of cytomegalovirus exposure and HLA in healthy donors. For the study at large: Roughly 80 million unique TCRs from HLA-typed donors made up an early data release.

V lost 4 bases, J lost 4 bases, and 10 bases lay in between. The germline gives CDR1 SGHRS, CDR2 YFSETQ. The CDR3 totals 13 residues. Study observations and caveats: While the bulk of TCR sequences proved rare, some public TCRs turned up in many donors. Association of 16,951 TCR beta sequences with HLA alleles was found at 0.05 false discovery rate in a later analysis. It was in a later analysis that TCR association rates were seen to vary by HLA locus, highest for DRB1 and lowest for HLA-C.

The receptor was isolated from a man aged 40-55 years in good health and CMV-seronegative. The genes are TRBV5-1 and TRBJ2-3; possible D gene TRBD2, 7 bases. Sequencing used PBMCs. The CDR3 spells CASSGGAADTQYF. The CDR3, as DNA: TGCGCCAGCAGCGGGGGGGCGGCAGATACGCAGTATTTT.